This T cell receptor beta chain was observed in a study of blood T cell repertoires in COVID-19. Study context: Acute-phase and convalescent COVID-19 samples originated in the United States, Italy and Spain. PBMCs, B-cell-depleted T cells, or T cells were the source of the cDNA or gDNA that made up the material.

Profiling relied on immunoSEQ multiplex PCR, and the TCRdb table lists in-frame clones only, not all of them. Here the sample spans about 520,000 clones, approximately 83% being singletons. V lost 0 bases and J 0 bases, leaving 8 bases between the germline ends. Germline lookup yields CDR1 GTSNPN and CDR2 SVGIG (reference sequence). CDR3 length equals 15 residues. The TCR sequence derives from a human donor in a cohort sampled during active COVID-19. The sample was peripheral blood. The chain couples TRBV30 to TRBJ2-2; D remains unclear. The CDR3 DNA reads as TGTGCCTGGAGTGTAAGCAGGCCGAACACCGGGGAGCTGTTTTTT. This sequence encodes CAWSVSRPNTGELFF.